This T cell receptor beta chain stems from a study of blood T cell repertoires in COVID-19 (dated by TCRdb to 2020 to 2022). Concerning the study at large: Samples from collaborators originated in the United States, Italy and Spain and spanned both the acute and convalescent phases of COVID-19. The material from the prospective study consisted of cDNA or gDNA derived from T cells, B-cell-depleted T cells, or PBMCs. The dataset comprised deeply sampled blood TCRbeta repertoires from subjects exposed to, actively infected with, or recovered from COVID-19. The repertoires were made available in a free public database intended to serve as a resource for research on the immune response to SARS-CoV-2. Samples came from the ongoing ImmuneRACE study (first 160 participants) plus 1,254 subjects from 6 global collaborators. Sample metadata almost always included a de-identified subject ID, COVID-19 status, age in years and sex. HLA class I and class II types, where available, came from metadata supplied by the sample provider rather than from assay-based typing. Points the paper makes about the study in general: The quantity of clinical and demographic metadata differed by source and by participant and was supplied without curation.

In the case of this clone: Its antigen is still unknown. One base away there is no much larger clone; base qualities are not given.

Each collaborating institution followed its own protocols to collect whole blood in K2EDTA tubes. For TCRbeta analysis, collaborators shipped samples as frozen whole blood, isolated PBMCs, or DNA extracted from either of those sample types. TCRbeta CDR3 regions were amplified from genomic DNA by means of the immunoSEQ Assay, a bias-controlled multiplex PCR. The paper's processing steps were these. Within the assay, amplification of reference gene primers was used to estimate how many nucleated cells each sample contained. To quantify the absolute abundance of each unique TCRbeta CDR3 rearrangement, sequence reads were collapsed and filtered. Productive Simpson clonality was computed per sample as the square root of Simpson's diversity index over productive rearrangements. TCRdb mirrors the immuneACCESS table, restricted to in-frame sequences. Some clones are absent from its copies; in checked studies, under half trace to an unresolved V gene, and the reason for the others is unknown. That table supplies the V and J calls and clone size; D and trimming were determined from the DNA. The sample records 150,000 to 200,000 clones, about 80% of which are singletons. Under 3% of the sample is taken by the ten largest.

V is cut back by 3 bases and J by 1 base, with 11 bases in the junction unmatched. The germline V gene encodes CDR1 MGHRA and CDR2 YSYEKL. Including the terminal cysteine and phenylalanine, the CDR3 comprises 17 residues. Only the CDR3 part of the read is kept: 51 bases, read in frame from the first base. The chain is assembled from TRBV4-1 and TRBJ2-5, with 7 bases aligning to TRBD2. This receptor was obtained from a human donor with acute or convalescent COVID-19. The donor label of this sample is uncertain. Sequenced input: peripheral blood. At the DNA level, the sequence is TGCGCCAGCAGCCAGTCCGGACTAGACCCTTCCCAAGAGACCCAGTACTTC. Its protein reads: CASSQSGLDPSQETQYF.